The entry below describes one T cell receptor (beta chain). CDR1 and CDR2 (germline): SNHLY, FYNNEI. Losses at the gene ends were 5 bases for V and 2 bases for J; bases not matched to a gene: 6. This CDR3 contains 14 residues. Focal radiation with ipilimumab CTLA-4 blockade was given to patients with chemo-refractory metastatic non-small-cell lung cancer. The entry originates in a study of radiotherapy plus CTLA-4 blockade in lung cancer. As for the study in general: Disease control was seen in approximately 30% of patients, objective responses in 18%.

TCRdb keeps only in-frame clones here, not all; method: immunoSEQ multiplex PCR. The sample lists about 87,000 clones; roughly 86% were seen once. This sequence was found in a human donor with non-small cell lung cancer that progressed on radiotherapy plus ipilimumab. Sequences were derived from peripheral blood, sampled from a patient treated with radiotherapy plus ipilimumab. The chain is built from TRBV2 and TRBJ2-7; 7 bases are a match to TRBD2. The CDR3 loop reads CASSITSAAYEQYF. CDR3 DNA sequence: TGTGCCAGCAGTATTACTAGCGCCGCCTACGAGCAGTACTTC.